These 7 T cell receptor beta chains came from one sample sequenced in a study of T-cell memory formation after mild COVID-19. One entry per CDR3 protein results from TCRdb running MiXCR on the 5' RACE reads. In the table there are about 400,000 distinct CDR3 sequences, around 17% of which are singletons. Material: PBMCs or a T cell subset sorted from them (not recorded which). Receptor source: a man younger than 30 who had mild COVID-19 (a few samples of this study predate the infection). Cell type and time point are not known.

This clonotype was counted between two and nine times. This chain links TRBV20-1 with TRBJ1-5; D possibly corresponds to TRBD1 (6 bases). Germline V lookup: CDR1 DFQATT, CDR2 SNEGSKA (reference sequence). The germline V and J ends were trimmed by 3 bases and 2 bases, with 17 bases remaining between them. CDR3 size: 16 residues. In DNA form, the CDR3 reads TGCAGTGCTAGGCTCCGGGGGCAATCGGGCAATCAGCCCCAGCATTTT. Translated, it gives CSARLRGQSGNQPQHF.

This clonotype was seen many times. The chain has TRBV29-1 and TRBJ1-5, with TRBD1 as a possible D gene (5 bases). CDR1 and CDR2 (germline): SQVTM, ANQGSEA. CDR3 length: 18 residues. V was pared by 3 bases and J by 4 bases, with 25 bases between. This CDR3 reads CSVDVRKLDRRGNQPQHF. DNA of the CDR3: TGCAGCGTTGACGTCAGGAAATTAGACAGACGGGGAAATCAGCCCCAGCATTTT. The whole variable domain, remainder taken from reference TRBV29-1 and TRBJ1-5, is SAVISQKPSRDICQRGTSLTIQCQVDSQVTMMFWYRQQPGQSLTLIATANQGSEATYESGFVIDKFPISRPNLTFSTLTVSNMSPEDSSIYLCSVDVRKLDRRGNQPQHFGDGTRLSIL.

This clonotype came up a few times. The chain is built from TRBV5-1 and TRBJ2-5; D may be TRBD2 (6 bases). The length of the CDR3 is 15 residues. The germline V gene encodes CDR1 SGHRS and CDR2 YFSETQ. V lost 0 bases and J lost 2, with 11 bases in between. For the CDR3, the DNA is TGCGCCAGCAGCTTGGGGCATGGAGGGCAAGAGACCCAGTACTTC. Translated, it gives CASSLGHGGQETQYF.

The CDR3 coding sequence is TGCGCCAGCAGCCACATAAGGGCTGAGGGAAATTCACCCCTCCACTTT. Translation: CASSHIRAEGNSPLHF. The chain combines TRBV4-1 with TRBJ1-6; D remains unclear. This CDR3 contains 16 residues. In germline, CDR1 is MGHRA, CDR2 YSYEKL. Trimming removed 3 bases from V and 7 bases from J, with 16 bases in between.

The rearrangement joins TRBV27 to TRBJ2-5; no clear D gene. The germline V gene encodes CDR1 MNHEY and CDR2 SMNVEV (reference sequence). The CDR3 is made up of 15 amino acids. Trimming removed 6 bases from V and 2 bases from J, with 16 bases in between. Here the CDR3 DNA reads TGTGCCAGCAGGCCCCCGGGTACACAGCAAGAGACCCAGTACTTC. Amino acid sequence: CASRPPGTQQETQYF.

At least ten counts were recorded for this clonotype. This sequence joins TRBV6-5 and TRBJ2-1, with 9 bases identical to TRBD2. J was trimmed by 8 bases and V by 5 bases; bases with no gene match: 13. Germline V gene lookup returns CDR1 MNHEY and CDR2 SVGAGI. The CDR3 loop spans 16 amino acids. This CDR3 reads CASSISGGSGSDEQFF. CDR3 nucleotides: TGTGCCAGCAGTATTAGCGGGGGCAGTGGTTCGGATGAGCAGTTCTTC.

Many counts were recorded for this clonotype. The gene calls are TRBV9 and TRBJ2-2, with 7 bases identical to TRBD1. V lost 3 bases, J lost 4 bases, and 12 bases stayed unmatched. CDR1 SGDLS and CDR2 YYNGEE come from the germline V gene. This CDR3 comprises 17 residues. Here the CDR3 reads CASSASLGTVLTGELFF. Here the CDR3 DNA reads TGTGCCAGCAGCGCGAGTCTAGGGACAGTCCTCACCGGGGAGCTGTTTTTT.